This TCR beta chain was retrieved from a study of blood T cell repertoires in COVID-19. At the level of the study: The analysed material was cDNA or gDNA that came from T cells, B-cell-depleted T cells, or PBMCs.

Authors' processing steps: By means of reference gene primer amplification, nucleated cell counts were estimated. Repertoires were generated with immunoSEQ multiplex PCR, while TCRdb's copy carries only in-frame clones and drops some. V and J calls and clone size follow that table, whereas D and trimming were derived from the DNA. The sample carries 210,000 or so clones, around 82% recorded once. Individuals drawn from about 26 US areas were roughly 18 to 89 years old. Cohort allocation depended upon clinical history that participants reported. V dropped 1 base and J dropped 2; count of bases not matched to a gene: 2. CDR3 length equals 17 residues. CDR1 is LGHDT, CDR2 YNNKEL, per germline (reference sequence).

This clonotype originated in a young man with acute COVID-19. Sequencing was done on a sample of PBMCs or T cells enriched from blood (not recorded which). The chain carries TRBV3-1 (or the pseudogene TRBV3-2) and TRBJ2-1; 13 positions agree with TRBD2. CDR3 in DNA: TGTGCCAGCAGCCAAGGACTAGCGGGGGGTACCTACAATGAGCAGTTCTTC. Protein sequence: CASSQGLAGGTYNEQFF.